A selection of T cell receptor beta chains follows, all from one sample in a study of memory CD4+ T cells and cytomegalovirus serostatus. Sequencing used immunoSEQ multiplex PCR; TCRdb keeps in-frame clones, though not all of them. The data hold 35,000 to 45,000 clones, with about 76% observed a single time. The sequencing sample was made of memory CD4+ T cells from blood. The receptors derive from an adult in good health and CMV-seronegative. Each CDR3 is given with its conserved first and last residue. Each record gives: V gene, J gene, D gene, clone size, CDR3 protein, CDR3 DNA. A D gene is named only where the DNA matches it firmly. Clone size is stated in some rows and not others, as once, few, many or a class when expanded.

TRBV2,TRBJ1-2,NA,few,CASSVDLNYGYTF,TGTGCCAGCAGTGTGGACCTTAACTATGGCTACACCTTC
TRBV4-1,TRBJ1-1,TRBD1,few,CASSTPPRGQVRDEAFF,TGCGCCAGCAGCACCCCTCCCAGGGGGCAGGTTCGGGATGAAGCTTTCTTT
TRBV2,TRBJ2-7,NA,NA,CASKREGYEQYF,TGTGCCAGCAAGAGGGAAGGCTACGAGCAGTACTTC
TRBV7-3,TRBJ2-7,TRBD1,NA,CASSERTGYEQYF,TGTGCCAGCAGCGAGCGGACAGGGTACGAGCAGTACTTC
TRBV5-1,TRBJ1-6,TRBD1,NA,CASSVNPGQGSNSPLHF,TGCGCCAGCAGCGTCAACCCGGGACAGGGGTCAAATTCACCCCTCCACTTT
TRBV5-1,TRBJ2-7,NA,once,CASAGGAYEQYF,TGCGCCAGCGCGGGTGGAGCCTACGAGCAGTACTTC
TRBV29-1,TRBJ2-3,NA,few,CSVRGGVADTQYF,TGCAGCGTGAGGGGCGGGGTGGCAGATACGCAGTATTTT
TRBV7-8,TRBJ2-5,TRBD2,NA,CASSFARGGTETQYF,TGTGCCAGCAGCTTCGCCCGGGGAGGGACGGAGACCCAGTACTTC
TRBV5-1,TRBJ2-2,NA,NA,CASSGTENTGELFF,TGCGCCAGCAGCGGGACTGAGAACACCGGGGAGCTGTTTTTT
TRBV6-5,TRBJ1-1,NA,NA,CASNDDIRTEAFF,TGTGCCAGCAACGACGATATTAGGACTGAAGCTTTCTTT
TRBV4-2,TRBJ1-5,NA,NA,CASSQDRSGQPQHF,TGTGCCAGCAGCCAAGATAGGAGTGGTCAGCCCCAGCATTTT
TRBV30,TRBJ1-4,NA,NA,CAWSASVELFF,TGTGCCTGGAGTGCGTCGGTGGAACTGTTTTTT
TRBV4-2,TRBJ1-2,TRBD1,NA,CASTRSGQVNYGYTF,TGTGCCAGCACCCGATCGGGACAGGTCAACTATGGCTACACCTTC
TRBV18,TRBJ1-2,NA,NA,CASSPPSEDGYTF,TGTGCCAGCTCACCACCGTCGGAAGATGGCTACACCTTC
TRBV25-1,TRBJ1-6,NA,few,CASSESWGSPLHF,TGTGCCAGCAGTGAATCCTGGGGTTCACCCCTCCACTTT
TRBV19,TRBJ1-5,NA,NA,CASSLWTDSNQPQHF,TGTGCCAGTAGTCTCTGGACAGATAGCAATCAGCCCCAGCATTTT
TRBV18,TRBJ1-1,NA,NA,CASSPYPPRVNTEAFF,TGTGCCAGCTCACCATATCCACCTAGGGTGAACACTGAAGCTTTCTTT
TRBV19,TRBJ1-1,NA,NA,CASSSAANTEAFF,TGTGCCAGTAGTTCTGCGGCGAACACTGAAGCTTTCTTT
TRBV11-3,TRBJ1-5,TRBD1,NA,CASSLGRDRGDQPQHF,TGTGCCAGCAGCTTAGGGCGGGACAGGGGGGATCAGCCCCAGCATTTT
TRBV27,TRBJ1-1,NA,NA,CASSSRLATEAFF,TGTGCCAGCAGCTCCCGGTTGGCCACTGAAGCTTTCTTT
TRBV9,TRBJ2-6,TRBD2,NA,CASSVSGGANVLTF,TGTGCCAGCAGCGTATCGGGGGGTGCCAACGTCCTGACTTTC
TRBV19,TRBJ1-1,NA,NA,CASSISRSSYRTFSGTEAFF,TGTGCCAGTAGTATCAGTAGGTCTTCATACCGGACTTTTTCGGGAACTGAAGCTTTCTTT
TRBV7-9,TRBJ1-5,TRBD1,once,CASSLGDRLGNQPQHF,TGTGCCAGCAGCCTAGGGGACAGGCTGGGCAATCAGCCCCAGCATTTT
TRBV9,TRBJ1-3,NA,NA,CASSESTIENTIYF,TGTGCCAGCAGCGAATCGACAATCGAAAACACCATATATTTT
TRBV5-1,TRBJ2-4,TRBD1,NA,CASSSTGENIQYF,TGCGCCAGCAGCTCGACAGGGGAAAACATTCAGTACTTC
TRBV15,TRBJ2-1,NA,NA,CATSRDGSGEQFF,TGTGCCACCAGCAGAGATGGAAGCGGGGAGCAGTTCTTC
TRBV11-3,TRBJ2-5,NA,NA,CASSLARTQTQYF,TGTGCCAGCAGCTTAGCCCGGACTCAGACCCAGTACTTC
TRBV4-1,TRBJ1-6,NA,NA,CASSQVGFYNSPLHF,TGCGCCAGCAGCCAGGTGGGCTTCTATAATTCACCCCTCCACTTT
TRBV6-6,TRBJ1-3,NA,NA,CASSLRGSTSGNTIYF,TGTGCCAGCAGTCTCAGGGGCTCCACCTCTGGAAACACCATATATTTT